These 7 T cell receptor beta chains were sequenced from one sample in a study of CD8 T cells in Susac syndrome. The RNA input was about 0.5 to 1 ug, and it was reverse transcribed with random hexamers. Using its own MiXCR run on the immunoSEQ multiplex PCR reads, TCRdb lists one record per CDR3 protein. This sample carries 140,000 to 150,000 distinct CDR3 sequences, about 95% of them seen once, and the ten largest clones take approximately 0.12%. The sample consisted of CD4+ T cells from PBMCs. All receptors derive from a human donor with multiple sclerosis.

The chain joins TRBV7-2 to TRBJ1-2; D gene uncertain. This CDR3 has 15 amino acids. Trimming removed 6 bases at V and 4 bases at J, with 18 bases between. Germline-derived CDR1 and CDR2 are SGHTA and FQGNSA. CDR3 in amino acids: CASRPQDGLAYGYTF. In DNA form, the CDR3 reads TGTGCCAGCAGGCCCCAGGACGGCTTGGCCTATGGCTACACCTTC.

CDR3 sequence reads: CASSGTGGRNEQFF. CDR3 nucleotide sequence: TGTGCCAGCAGCGGGACAGGGGGTAGGAATGAGCAGTTCTTC. V usage is TRBV9 and J usage is TRBJ2-1, with TRBD1 matching over 10 bases. The CDR3 totals 14 residues. Germline V lookup: CDR1 SGDLS, CDR2 YYNGEE. Germline trimming cut 3 bases from V and 7 bases from J; bases unmatched to any gene: 4.

This clonotype was seen a handful of times. The gene calls are TRBV2 and TRBJ1-6; 8 bases map to TRBD1. This CDR3 comprises 13 residues. Germline V gene lookup returns CDR1 SNHLY and CDR2 FYNNEI. V was clipped by 4 bases and J by 7 bases; unmatched bases: 0. CDR3 sequence: CASSGQGNSPLHF. The CDR3 nucleotides read TGTGCCAGCAGTGGACAGGGGAATTCACCCCTCCACTTT.

This chain connects TRBV2 to TRBJ2-6; D may correspond to TRBD1 or TRBD2 (5 bases each). The CDR3 covers 19 residues. Between the trimmed V and J ends, which lost 6 bases and 2 bases, there was a span of 23 bases. CDR1 is SNHLY, CDR2 FYNNEI, per germline. The CDR3 loop reads CASRGFDGAGYAGANVLTF. CDR3 DNA: TGTGCCAGCAGGGGATTTGACGGGGCAGGGTACGCTGGGGCCAACGTCCTGACTTTC.

V is TRBV9 and J is TRBJ2-5; D may correspond to TRBD1 or TRBD2 (5 bases each). The CDR3 loop spans 15 amino acids. Germline V lookup: CDR1 SGDLS, CDR2 YYNGEE. The V end lost 6 bases, the J end lost 1 base, and 16 bases lay between the germline ends. CDR3 residues: CASTRLDGTQETQYF. In DNA form, the CDR3 reads TGTGCCAGCACCCGACTGGACGGGACCCAAGAGACCCAGTACTTC.

The V call is TRBV29-1, the J call TRBJ2-7, with 9 bases aligning to TRBD1. Germline trimming cut 7 bases from V and 0 bases from J; bases unmatched to any gene: 4. The CDR3 loop spans 13 amino acids. Germline CDR1 SQVTM, CDR2 ANQGSEA. DNA for the CDR3: TGCAGCGCCGGACAGGGGCCCTCCTACGAGCAGTACTTC. Translated, it gives CSAGQGPSYEQYF.

The V gene is TRBV12-3 or TRBV12-4, the J gene TRBJ1-1, with TRBD1 as a possible D gene (5 bases). V was shortened by 6 bases and J by 1 base, with 21 bases between the two germline ends. The CDR3 length is 17 residues. In DNA form, the CDR3 reads TGTGCCAGCAGGGGACCTGACCTATCTGCTTGGAACACTGAAGCTTTCTTT. Residues: CASRGPDLSAWNTEAFF.